Shown below are 14 T cell receptor beta chains from a single sample sequenced in a study of cytomegalovirus exposure and HLA in healthy donors. The method was immunoSEQ multiplex PCR; TCRdb's version includes in-frame clones alone and lacks a portion of them. The table records roughly 130,000 clones, roughly 89% of them present only once. The sequencing input was PBMCs. The receptors shown here come from a man in his thirties or forties in good health and CMV-seronegative.

The chain links TRBV29-1 to TRBJ1-1; TRBD1 might be the D (6 bases). Per germline, CDR1 SQVTM and CDR2 ANQGSEA. V lost 3 bases, J lost 6 bases, and 17 bases lay in between. This CDR3 has 14 residues. In DNA, the CDR3 is TGCAGCGTTGATCAACAGCGGGGGCAATCTGAAGCTTTCTTT. This sequence encodes CSVDQQRGQSEAFF.

The CDR3 DNA sequence: TGTGCCAGCAGCGTAGGGGGACAGGGATGGAGCACAGATACGCAGTATTTT. This sequence encodes CASSVGGQGWSTDTQYF. The genes are TRBV9 and TRBJ2-3; TRBD1 matches at 9 bases. Losses at the gene ends were 0 bases for V and 0 bases for J; bases not matched to a gene: 5. The CDR3 has 17 amino acids. Germline V lookup: CDR1 SGDLS, CDR2 YYNGEE.

This CDR3 reads CASSYTGQGAHGYTF. Written as DNA, the CDR3 is TGTGCCAGCAGCTATACGGGACAGGGGGCCCATGGCTACACCTTC. The chain recombines TRBV27 with TRBJ1-2, with 12 positions matching TRBD1. V was clipped by 6 bases and J by 6 bases; unmatched bases: 8. Germline assignment: CDR1 MNHEY and CDR2 SMNVEV (reference sequence). The CDR3 totals 15 residues.

The V call is TRBV7-2, the J call TRBJ1-5; 9 bases align to TRBD1. The CDR3 totals 15 residues. Trimming took 7 bases from V and 3 from J; bases not matched to a gene: 7. The germline gives CDR1 SGHTA, CDR2 FQGNSA. The CDR3 sequence is CASNLDRGNNQPQHF. The CDR3 DNA is TGTGCCAGCAACCTGGACAGGGGAAACAATCAGCCCCAGCATTTT.

This chain connects TRBV4-3 to TRBJ1-2, with 8 bases aligning to TRBD1. The germline V gene has CDR1 LGHNA and CDR2 YSLEER. The CDR3 totals 16 residues. The J segment lost 3 bases and the V segment lost 0 bases, leaving 6 bases of the junction unmatched. The CDR3 loop reads CASSQDRQGKYYGYTF. The CDR3 DNA is TGCGCCAGCAGCCAAGATAGACAGGGGAAGTACTATGGCTACACCTTC.

The chain is built from TRBV4-1 and TRBJ2-2, with a possible D match to TRBD1 (6 bases). V was trimmed by 0 bases and J by 1 base, leaving 18 bases between them. This CDR3 spans 19 amino acids. Germline V gene sequence: CDR1 MGHRA, CDR2 YSYEKL. CDR3 region: CASSQETGSTGENTGELFF. CDR3 nucleotide sequence: TGCGCCAGCAGCCAAGAGACCGGTTCGACAGGCGAGAACACCGGGGAGCTGTTTTTT.

The rearrangement uses TRBV7-9 and TRBJ2-7; D perhaps matches TRBD1 (6 bases). The V end was cut by 2 bases, the J end by 3 bases, with 8 bases between. The CDR3 sequence is 13 residues long. Germline CDR1 reads SEHNR; CDR2 reads FQNEAQ (reference sequence). CDR3 sequence (DNA): TGTGCCAGCAGCTTAATACAGGGCTACGAGCAGTACTTC. It yields the protein CASSLIQGYEQYF.

Comment on this clone: A much more abundant neighbour one base away suggests this may be a read error. The sample has other DNA sequences that encode this CDR3 too. J is TRBJ2-7 and V is TRBV28; D is possibly TRBD2 (6 bases). V gave up 6 bases and J gave up 6 bases, with 12 bases separating them. Germline loops: CDR1 MDHEN, CDR2 SYDVKM. CDR3 length equals 12 residues. The CDR3 region has the DNA TGTGCCAGCAGCTCCGTCGGGGGCGAGCAGTACTTC. It is translated as CASSSVGGEQYF.

The chain links TRBV4-3 to TRBJ2-1; TRBD2 agrees at 12 bases. This CDR3 region has 15 residues. Germline values: CDR1 LGHNA, CDR2 YSLEER. Trimming removed 2 bases from V and 6 bases from J; junction bases left unmatched: 2. In DNA form, the CDR3 reads TGCGCCAGCAGCCAAACTAGCGGGGGGTTCAATGAGCAGTTCTTC. Translating it yields CASSQTSGGFNEQFF.

The V and J genes are TRBV7-9 and TRBJ1-6, with D uncertain. Per germline, CDR1 SEHNR and CDR2 FQNEAQ (reference sequence). The CDR3 contains 13 residues. V was shortened by 4 bases and J by 14 bases, with 15 bases between the two germline ends. DNA for the CDR3: TGTGCCAGCAGCTCCCTCCCCCCGGGGACCCTCCACTTT. Translating it yields CASSSLPPGTLHF.

The rearrangement uses TRBV18 and TRBJ1-2; perhaps TRBD1 as D (6 bases). V was trimmed by 2 bases and J by 6 bases, leaving 10 bases between them. Germline V gene sequence: CDR1 KGHSH, CDR2 LQKENI. The length of the CDR3 is 13 residues. The CDR3 spells CASSPRGGDGYTF. The CDR3 DNA follows: TGTGCCAGCTCACCAAGGGGGGGCGATGGCTACACCTTC.

The chain couples TRBV6-5 to TRBJ1-2, with a possible D match to TRBD1 (6 bases). Trimming left V 2 bases short and J 4 bases short, with 11 bases between. There are 14 residues in the CDR3. The germline CDR1 and CDR2 sequences are MNHEY and SVGAGI. CDR3 region: CASSYAGVAYGYTF. CDR3 coding DNA: TGTGCCAGCAGTTACGCAGGGGTGGCCTATGGCTACACCTTC.

This chain connects TRBV28 to TRBJ1-2; D is ambiguous. This CDR3 contains 12 residues. Per the germline V gene, CDR1 is MDHEN and CDR2 is SYDVKM. The V end was cut by 2 bases, the J end by 7 bases, with 8 bases between. The DNA for the CDR3 is TGTGCCAGCAGTTTAACCGGGTTTGGCTACACCTTC. It codes for CASSLTGFGYTF.

This clone came up once. The chain couples TRBV10-3 to TRBJ1-1; 7 bases align to TRBD1. The CDR3 totals 16 residues. Unmatched junction bases numbered 5, after V lost 0 bases and J lost 1 base. From germline, CDR1 is ENHRY and CDR2 SYGVKD. CDR3 bases: TGTGCCATCAGTGAGTCGGGACAGCCTCCGAACACTGAAGCTTTCTTT. It translates to CAISESGQPPNTEAFF.